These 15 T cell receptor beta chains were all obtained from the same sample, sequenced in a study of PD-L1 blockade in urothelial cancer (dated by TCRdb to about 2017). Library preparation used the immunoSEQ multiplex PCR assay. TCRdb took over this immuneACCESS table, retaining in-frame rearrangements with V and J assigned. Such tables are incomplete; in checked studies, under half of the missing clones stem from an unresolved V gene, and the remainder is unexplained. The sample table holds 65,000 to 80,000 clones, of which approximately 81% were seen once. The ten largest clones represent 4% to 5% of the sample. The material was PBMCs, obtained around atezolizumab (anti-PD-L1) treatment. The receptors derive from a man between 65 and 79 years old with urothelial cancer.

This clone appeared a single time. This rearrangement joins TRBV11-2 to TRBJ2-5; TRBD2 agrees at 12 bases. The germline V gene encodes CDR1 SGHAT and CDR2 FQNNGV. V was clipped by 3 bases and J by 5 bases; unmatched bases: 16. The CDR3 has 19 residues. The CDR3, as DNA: TGTGCCAGCAGCTTTACTGGTCTGGCTAGCGGGAGGGCCGGGGAGACCCAGTACTTC. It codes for CASSFTGLASGRAGETQYF.

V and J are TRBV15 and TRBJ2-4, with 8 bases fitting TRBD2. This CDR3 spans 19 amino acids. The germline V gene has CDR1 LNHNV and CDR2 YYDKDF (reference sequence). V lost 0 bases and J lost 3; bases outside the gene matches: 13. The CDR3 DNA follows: TGTGCCACCAGCAGAGATATGGCCGGGGGGGAGAGGAGCAAAAACATTCAGTACTTC. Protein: CATSRDMAGGERSKNIQYF.

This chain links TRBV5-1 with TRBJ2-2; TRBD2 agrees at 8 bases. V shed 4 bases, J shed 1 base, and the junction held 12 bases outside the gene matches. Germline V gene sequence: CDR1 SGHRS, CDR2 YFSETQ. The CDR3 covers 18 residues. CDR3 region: CASSEQPPSGGNTGELFF. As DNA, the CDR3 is TGCGCCAGCAGCGAGCAACCCCCCAGCGGGGGGAACACCGGGGAGCTGTTTTTT.

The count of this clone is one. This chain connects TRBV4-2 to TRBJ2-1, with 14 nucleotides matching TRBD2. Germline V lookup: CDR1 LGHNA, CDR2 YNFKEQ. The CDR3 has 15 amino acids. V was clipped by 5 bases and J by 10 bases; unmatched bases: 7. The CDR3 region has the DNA TGTGCCAGCAGCTCGACTAGCGGGAGGGTGGGGGAGCAGTTCTTC. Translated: CASSSTSGRVGEQFF.

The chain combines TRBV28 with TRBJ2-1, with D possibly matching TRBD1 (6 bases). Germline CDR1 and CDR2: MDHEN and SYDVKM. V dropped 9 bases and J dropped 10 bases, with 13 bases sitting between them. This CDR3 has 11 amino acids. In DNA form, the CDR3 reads TGTGCCAGTAAACAGGGTTGGGAGCAGTTCTTC. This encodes CASKQGWEQFF.

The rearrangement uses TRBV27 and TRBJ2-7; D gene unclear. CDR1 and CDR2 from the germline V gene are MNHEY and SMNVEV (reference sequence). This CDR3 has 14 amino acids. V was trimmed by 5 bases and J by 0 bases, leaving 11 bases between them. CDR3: CASSTYYPSYEQYF. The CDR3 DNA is TGTGCCAGCAGTACCTACTACCCCTCCTACGAGCAGTACTTC.

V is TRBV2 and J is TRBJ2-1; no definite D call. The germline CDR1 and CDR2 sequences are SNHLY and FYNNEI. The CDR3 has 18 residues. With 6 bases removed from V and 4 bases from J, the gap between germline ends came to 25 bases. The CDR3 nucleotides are TGTGCCAGCAGCTTGACGCCTATAGCAGCAATAGGATACAATGAGCAGTTCTTC. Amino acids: CASSLTPIAAIGYNEQFF.

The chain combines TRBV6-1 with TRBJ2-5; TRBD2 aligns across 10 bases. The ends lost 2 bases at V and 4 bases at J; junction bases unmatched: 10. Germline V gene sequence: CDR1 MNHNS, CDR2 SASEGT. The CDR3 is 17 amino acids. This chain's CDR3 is CASSETIAGGWAETQYF. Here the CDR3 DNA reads TGTGCCAGCAGTGAAACGATAGCGGGAGGTTGGGCAGAGACCCAGTACTTC.

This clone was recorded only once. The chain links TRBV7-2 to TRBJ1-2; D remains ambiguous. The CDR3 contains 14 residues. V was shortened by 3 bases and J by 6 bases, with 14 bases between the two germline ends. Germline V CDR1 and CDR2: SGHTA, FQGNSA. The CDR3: CASSLATVGDGYTF. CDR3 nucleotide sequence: TGTGCCAGCAGCTTGGCAACGGTTGGAGATGGCTACACCTTC.

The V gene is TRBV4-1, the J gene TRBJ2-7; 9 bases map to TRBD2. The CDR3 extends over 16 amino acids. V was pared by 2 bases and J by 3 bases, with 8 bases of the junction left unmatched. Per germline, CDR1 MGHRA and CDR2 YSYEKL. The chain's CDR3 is CASSQHLAGGRYEQYF. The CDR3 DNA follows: TGCGCCAGCAGCCAACACCTCGCGGGAGGGCGCTACGAGCAGTACTTC.

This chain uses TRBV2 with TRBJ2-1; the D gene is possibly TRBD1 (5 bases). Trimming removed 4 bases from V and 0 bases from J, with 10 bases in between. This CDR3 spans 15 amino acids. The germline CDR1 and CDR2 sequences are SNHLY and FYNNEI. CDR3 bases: TGTGCCAGCAGTGGGGGCAGGGTCTCCTACAATGAGCAGTTCTTC. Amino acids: CASSGGRVSYNEQFF.

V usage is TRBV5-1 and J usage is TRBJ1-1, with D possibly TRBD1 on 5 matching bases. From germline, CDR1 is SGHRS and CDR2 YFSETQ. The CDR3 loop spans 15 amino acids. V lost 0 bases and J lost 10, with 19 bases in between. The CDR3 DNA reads TGCGCCAGCAGCTTGGAGGTTTTAGGGGACTCCGGAGCTTTCTTT. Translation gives CASSLEVLGDSGAFF.

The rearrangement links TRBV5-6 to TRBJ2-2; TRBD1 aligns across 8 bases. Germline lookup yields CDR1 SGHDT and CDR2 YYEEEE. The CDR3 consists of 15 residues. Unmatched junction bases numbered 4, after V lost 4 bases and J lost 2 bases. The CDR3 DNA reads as TGTGCCAGCAGCCCGGGACAGGTCAACACCGGGGAGCTGTTTTTT. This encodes CASSPGQVNTGELFF. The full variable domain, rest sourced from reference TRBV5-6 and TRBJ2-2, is DAGVTQSPTHLIKTRGQQVTLRCSPKSGHDTVSWYQQALGQGPQFIFQYYEEEERQRGNFPDRFSGHQFPNYSSELNVNALLLGDSALYLCASSPGQVNTGELFFGEGSRLTVL.

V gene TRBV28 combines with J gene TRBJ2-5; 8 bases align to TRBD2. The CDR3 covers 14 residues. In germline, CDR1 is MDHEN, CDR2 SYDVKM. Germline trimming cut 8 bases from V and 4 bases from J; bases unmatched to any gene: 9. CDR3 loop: CASGSRSGVETQYF. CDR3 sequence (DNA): TGTGCCAGCGGTTCGCGTAGCGGGGTAGAGACCCAGTACTTC.

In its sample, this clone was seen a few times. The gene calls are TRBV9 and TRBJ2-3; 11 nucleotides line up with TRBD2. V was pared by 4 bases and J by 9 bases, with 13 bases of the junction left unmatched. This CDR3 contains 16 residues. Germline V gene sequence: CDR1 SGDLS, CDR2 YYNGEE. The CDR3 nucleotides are TGTGCCAGCAGCCCACTAGCGGGAGCCCGGGGGGGGACGCAGTATTTT. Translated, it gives CASSPLAGARGGTQYF.